This T cell receptor beta chain was identified during a study of shared clonotypes between healthy human individuals. Findings of the study overall: Larger estimated richness was generally recorded for naive subsets relative to memory subsets. The sampled material consisted only of blood, and tissue repertoires are likely to differ. Sequencing depth was predicted to influence how clonotypes are shared among donors.

About this clone: The antigen remains undetermined.

Positively selected for CCR7, the CD45RO-negative cells used as naive CD8 cells excluded terminally differentiated effector memory CD45RA+ cells. Assay used: immunoSEQ multiplex PCR; TCRdb lists only in-frame clones, some missing. The repertoire holds roughly 2,000,000 clones, with about 95% as singletons. This CDR3 contains 14 residues. V dropped 5 bases and J dropped 8; count of bases not matched to a gene: 8. The V gene's germline CDR1 is MNHEY and CDR2 SMNVEV (reference sequence). The sample taken for sequencing was naive CD8+ T cells sorted from blood. This chain uses TRBV27 with TRBJ1-4; 7 bases agree with TRBD1. The TCR comes from a man between 18 and 29 years old in good health. CDR3 region: CASSRDRDGEKLFF. Here the CDR3 DNA reads TGTGCCAGCAGTAGAGACAGGGATGGGGAAAAACTGTTTTTT.